The 18 T cell receptor beta chains reported below all come from one sample, sequenced in a study of type 1 regulatory T cells. From the reads, TCRdb called clonotypes with MiXCR, one entry per CDR3 protein. The data contain 80,000 to 100,000 distinct CDR3 sequences, 30% to 35% of them singletons. Input material: CD4+ T cells, either the whole sample or a sorted fraction (not recorded which). These receptors were collected from a human donor in good health.

This chain links TRBV25-1 with TRBJ1-2; TRBD1 agrees at 8 bases. V lost 1 base and J lost 4; bases outside the gene matches: 5. Per germline, CDR1 MGHDK and CDR2 SYGVNS. The CDR3 loop spans 15 amino acids. CDR3 protein: CASSEWAGGGYGYTF. As DNA, the CDR3 is TGTGCCAGCAGTGAATGGGCAGGGGGCGGCTATGGCTACACCTTC.

The chain carries TRBV28 and TRBJ2-1; no firm D call. The CDR3 totals 13 residues. The V end lost 7 bases, the J end lost 0 bases, and 7 bases lay between the germline ends. The germline CDR1 and CDR2 sequences are MDHEN and SYDVKM. The CDR3 region has the DNA TGTGCCAGCACCACAGACTCCTACAATGAGCAGTTCTTC. Protein sequence: CASTTDSYNEQFF. Filled out from reference TRBV28 and TRBJ2-1, the complete variable domain reads DVKVTQSSRYLVKRTGEKVFLECVQDMDHENMFWYRQDPGLGLRLIYFSYDVKMKEKGDIPEGYSVSREKKERFSLILESASTNQTSMYLCASTTDSYNEQFFGPGTRLTVL.

The chain uses TRBV28 and TRBJ1-5; D call uncertain. Trimming left V 5 bases short and J 9 bases short, with 8 bases between. CDR1 and CDR2 (germline): MDHEN, SYDVKM. This CDR3 spans 11 amino acids. The CDR3 sequence: CASSGDRPQHF. The CDR3 nucleotides are TGTGCCAGCAGTGGGGATAGGCCCCAGCATTTT.

This clonotype appeared a few times. J is TRBJ2-2 and V is TRBV7-6; TRBD2 agrees at 14 bases. V dropped 7 bases and J dropped 6; count of bases not matched to a gene: 10. The CDR3 totals 17 residues. Germline V gene data show CDR1 as SGHVS and CDR2 as FNYEAQ. Here the CDR3 reads CASIPGLAGEGSGELFF. DNA of the CDR3: TGTGCCAGCATCCCGGGACTAGCGGGAGAAGGTTCCGGGGAGCTGTTTTTT.

The rearrangement uses TRBV30 and TRBJ2-5; D is uncertain. CDR1 is GTSNPN and CDR2 is SVGIG in the germline V gene (reference sequence). The CDR3 totals 14 residues. V lost 2 bases and J 3 bases, leaving 13 bases between the germline ends. The CDR3 here is CAWSPTPQEETQYF. The CDR3 coding sequence is TGTGCCTGGAGTCCCACCCCGCAGGAAGAGACCCAGTACTTC.

The chain is built from TRBV7-6 and TRBJ2-7; 7 bases map to TRBD2. The CDR3 contains 14 residues. Looked up from germline, CDR1 is SGHVS and CDR2 is FNYEAQ. V shed 5 bases, J shed 6 bases, and the junction held 10 bases outside the gene matches. The CDR3 loop reads CASSTKSWGGEQYF. CDR3 sequence (DNA): TGTGCCAGCAGCACAAAAAGTTGGGGGGGCGAGCAGTACTTC.

Concerning this clonotype itself: One end of the junction does not line up with germline, which may come from a read error. The V call is TRBV28, the J call TRBJ2-7; 9 nucleotides match TRBD1. Germline assignment: CDR1 MDHEN and CDR2 SYDVKM. The CDR3 totals 16 residues. The CDR3 loop is CASSLVSGTGTYVQYF. In DNA form, the CDR3 reads TGTGCCAGCAGTTTGGTATCCGGGACAGGGACCTACGTGCAGTACTTC.

This clonotype was counted between two and nine times. The rearrangement uses TRBV5-5 and TRBJ2-5; D perhaps matches TRBD1 (7 bases). V lost 2 bases to trimming and J lost 4 bases, with 12 bases between them. The germline CDR1 and CDR2 sequences are SGHKS and YYEKEE (reference sequence). This CDR3 has 14 amino acids. CDR3 DNA sequence: TGTGCCAGCAGCTTTAACAGGGGAGGAGAGACCCAGTACTTC. As protein: CASSFNRGGETQYF.

This chain connects TRBV7-3 to TRBJ1-1; 8 bases fit TRBD1. CDR3 length: 15 amino acids. Per germline, CDR1 SGHTA and CDR2 FQGTGA. V lost 4 bases to trimming and J lost 1 base; unmatched junction nucleotides: 5. The CDR3 reads CASSSPGTGNTEAFF. CDR3 nucleotides: TGTGCCAGCAGCTCCCCCGGGACAGGGAACACTGAAGCTTTCTTT.

V is TRBV3-1 and J is TRBJ1-2; 7 bases are shared with TRBD1. Trimming took 2 bases from V and 7 from J; bases not matched to a gene: 10. This CDR3 spans 15 amino acids. Germline CDR1 is LGHDT and CDR2 is YNNKEL (reference sequence). The CDR3 reads CASSQHTRQGVGYTF. CDR3 nucleotide sequence: TGTGCCAGCAGCCAACACACTCGGCAGGGGGTTGGCTACACCTTC.

As for this clonotype: No DNA is shown, since the ends of the CDR3 on it are uncertain; the CDR3 is the one TCRdb lists. The CDR3 is CSAVPGGVQPQHF. This chain uses TRBV20-1 with TRBJ1-5. Germline CDR1 and CDR2: DFQATT and SNEGSKA (reference sequence). The CDR3 has 13 amino acids, counting both end residues.

This clonotype was picked up a small number of times. The chain recombines TRBV5-1 with TRBJ2-3; D is possibly TRBD2 (5 bases). Deletions cut 0 bases from V and 11 bases from J, with 13 bases between. The CDR3 is 13 amino acids. Germline V gene sequence: CDR1 SGHRS, CDR2 YFSETQ. The CDR3 DNA follows: TGCGCCAGCAGCTTGGACGTCTTGGCGGGGCAGTATTTT. Residues: CASSLDVLAGQYF.

This clonotype was counted a single time. The CDR3 DNA reads as TGCAGTGCCGGGGGTGCGGGGGAGCAGTACTTC. Protein sequence: CSAGGAGEQYF. The chain uses TRBV20-1 and TRBJ2-7; D might be TRBD2 (6 bases). Germline V gene sequence: CDR1 DFQATT, CDR2 SNEGSKA (reference sequence). V was shortened by 6 bases and J by 7 bases, with 13 bases between the two germline ends. The CDR3 loop spans 11 amino acids.

The CDR3 loop reads CASSHLAGGSSYEQYF. CDR3 sequence (DNA): TGTGCCAGCAGCCATCTAGCGGGAGGGTCCTCCTACGAGCAGTACTTC. This chain uses TRBV14 with TRBJ2-7; 12 bases agree with TRBD2. This CDR3 has 16 residues. Germline CDR1 is SGHDN and CDR2 is FVKESK. The V gene end was trimmed by 3 bases and the J gene end by 0 bases; junction bases not matched to a gene: 3.

This clonotype was seen more than once but under ten times. The rearrangement uses TRBV11-3 and TRBJ2-3; D is perhaps TRBD2 (6 bases). This CDR3 comprises 15 residues. Germline V gene sequence: CDR1 SGHNT, CDR2 YENEEA. V was shortened by 1 base and J by 2 bases, with 10 bases between the two germline ends. CDR3 coding DNA: TGTGCCAGCAGCTTAGGGCGGGGTGACACAGATACGCAGTATTTT. This sequence encodes CASSLGRGDTDTQYF.

Here the CDR3 reads CASSLPGQGLEQYF. The CDR3, as DNA: TGTGCCAGCAGCCTACCGGGACAGGGCTTGGAGCAGTACTTC. The chain links TRBV3-1 to TRBJ2-7; 9 nucleotides agree with TRBD1. Trimming removed 4 bases from V and 7 bases from J; junction bases left unmatched: 8. This CDR3 contains 14 residues. Germline CDR1 LGHDT, CDR2 YNNKEL (reference sequence).

Note on this clonotype: A junction end diverges from the germline sequence, so it may reflect a read error. The chain links TRBV5-4 to TRBJ2-2, with D perhaps TRBD1 (5 bases). CDR1 is SGHNT, CDR2 YYREEE, per germline (reference sequence). This CDR3 is 15 amino acids long. The DNA for the CDR3 is TGTGCCAGCAGCTTGGCGGCAGGGAACGCCGGGGAGCTGTTTTTT. Translating gives CASSLAAGNAGELFF.

The chain uses TRBV6-2 or TRBV6-3 and TRBJ2-7; a weak D match, TRBD2 (5 bases). Germline V gives CDR1 MNHEY, CDR2 SVGEGT. The CDR3 is made up of 16 amino acids. V was cut by 2 bases and J by 2 bases, with 16 bases left in between. The CDR3 nucleotides read TGTGCCAGCAGTTACGGTCCTAAGCGGAGAACCTACGAGCAGTACTTC. Its protein is CASSYGPKRRTYEQYF.